The 25 T cell receptor beta chains below all came from one sample that was sequenced in a study of cytomegalovirus exposure and HLA in healthy donors. It was with 60 Vbeta and 13 Jbeta primers that the PCR ran. Assay used: immunoSEQ multiplex PCR; TCRdb lists only in-frame clones, some missing. Of 150,000 or so clones detected, over 60% appear once; the ten largest clones hold 4.2%. Material for sequencing was PBMCs. Source of these receptors: a male donor in good health and CMV-seropositive.

The sample holds a few counts of this clone. The V call is TRBV6-1, the J call TRBJ2-2; 7 nucleotides line up with TRBD1. The junction had 18 bases not matched to a gene; V was cut back by 4 bases and J by 7 bases. The germline CDR1 and CDR2 sequences are MNHNS and SASEGT. CDR3 length equals 18 residues. The CDR3 reads CASSVSEWRQGGGGELFF. CDR3 nucleotide sequence: TGTGCCAGCAGTGTTTCGGAGTGGAGACAGGGCGGTGGCGGGGAGCTGTTTTTT.

J is TRBJ1-6 and V is TRBV7-3; possible D gene TRBD1, 5 bases. Germline CDR1 SGHTA, CDR2 FQGTGA. V was clipped by 5 bases and J by 8 bases, with 16 bases between them. The CDR3 loop spans 15 amino acids. CDR3 in amino acids: CASSPRGGKDSPLHF. The CDR3 DNA follows: TGTGCCAGCAGCCCGCGGGGGGGGAAAGATTCACCCCTCCACTTT.

This clone has a single count. CDR3 nucleotide sequence: TGCGCCAGCAGCCCCGGGGGACAGGGATTGCACAATGAGCAGTTCTTC. This translates into CASSPGGQGLHNEQFF. The chain recombines TRBV5-1 with TRBJ2-1; 9 bases agree with TRBD1. The CDR3 length is 16 residues. CDR1 SGHRS and CDR2 YFSETQ come from the germline V gene. Losses at the gene ends were 4 bases for V and 5 bases for J; bases not matched to a gene: 10. The full variable domain, its missing parts supplied by reference TRBV5-1 and TRBJ2-1, is KAGVTQTPRYLIKTRGQQVTLSCSPISGHRSVSWYQQTPGQGLQFLFEYFSETQRNKGNFPGRFSGRQFSNSRSEMNVSTLELGDSALYLCASSPGGQGLHNEQFFGPGTRLTVL.

Only one count was recorded for this clone. The chain links TRBV5-1 to TRBJ1-5; D is undetermined. Trimming cost V 2 bases and J 6 bases, with 9 bases left between them. The CDR3 totals 13 residues. Germline V lookup: CDR1 SGHRS, CDR2 YFSETQ. DNA for the CDR3: TGCGCCAGCAGCTTACTTTCCGGTCAGCCCCAGCATTTT. Translating it yields CASSLLSGQPQHF.

This clone was recorded once. This chain connects TRBV2 to TRBJ1-2; D possibly corresponds to TRBD1 (6 bases). Deletions cut 4 bases from V and 7 bases from J, with 16 bases between. This CDR3 is built from 14 residues. Germline CDR1 SNHLY, CDR2 FYNNEI. CDR3: CASSGTTGSRGYTF. CDR3 nucleotides: TGTGCCAGCAGTGGAACCACAGGGAGTCGTGGCTACACCTTC. Full variable domain (remainder filled in from reference TRBV2 and TRBJ1-2): EPEVTQTPSHQVTQMGQEVILRCVPISNHLYFYWYRQILGQKVEFLVSFYNNEISEKSEIFDDQFSVERPDGSNFTLKIRSTKLEDSAMYFCASSGTTGSRGYTFGSGTRLTVV.

This clone was seen a single time. V gene TRBV9 combines with J gene TRBJ2-5; 9 nucleotides agree with TRBD2. This CDR3 has 15 residues. Germline assignment: CDR1 SGDLS and CDR2 YYNGEE. Trimming removed 3 bases from V and 2 bases from J; junction bases left unmatched: 5. The CDR3 protein is CASSASGGLQETQYF. The CDR3 nucleotides are TGTGCCAGCAGCGCCAGCGGGGGGCTACAAGAGACCCAGTACTTC.

V and J are TRBV15 and TRBJ2-7; 11 nucleotides match TRBD1. The CDR3 runs 15 residues. In germline, CDR1 is LNHNV, CDR2 YYDKDF (reference sequence). V lost 5 bases to trimming and J lost 7 bases; unmatched junction nucleotides: 10. CDR3 in DNA: TGTGCCACCAGCCCAGGCGGGACAGGGGGAGGGGAGCAGTACTTC. Encoded protein: CATSPGGTGGGEQYF.

The V gene is TRBV5-1, the J gene TRBJ1-1, with a weak D call TRBD1 (6 bases). Trimming removed 0 bases from V and 5 bases from J, with 8 bases in between. The CDR3 is 13 amino acids. Germline V gene data show CDR1 as SGHRS and CDR2 as YFSETQ. The DNA of the CDR3 is TGCGCCAGCAGCTTGGATGGACAGACTGAAGCTTTCTTT. This sequence encodes CASSLDGQTEAFF.

The table lists this clone with a few counts. The rearrangement uses TRBV28 and TRBJ1-5; TRBD1 aligns across 8 bases. Per germline, CDR1 MDHEN and CDR2 SYDVKM. The CDR3 has 13 amino acids. J gave up 3 bases and V 7 bases, and 2 bases lay outside the gene matches. The chain's CDR3 is CASTDRANQPQHF. DNA for the CDR3: TGTGCCAGCACGGACAGGGCCAATCAGCCCCAGCATTTT.

The chain has TRBV29-1 and TRBJ2-1, with D perhaps matching TRBD1 (5 bases). The CDR3 is made up of 14 amino acids. Germline CDR1 is SQVTM and CDR2 is ANQGSEA. Between the trimmed V and J ends, which lost 0 bases and 7 bases, there was a span of 13 bases. The CDR3 nucleotides read TGCAGCGTTGAAGACCCCCAGGGCCCGAATGAGCAGTTCTTC. Its translation: CSVEDPQGPNEQFF.

This clone appeared a few times. The CDR3 region has the DNA TGTGCCAGCAGCTCACGGGACAGGGGAGGAGATACGCAGTATTTT. It codes for CASSSRDRGGDTQYF. The rearrangement links TRBV5-4 to TRBJ2-3; 10 nucleotides align to TRBD1. The germline CDR1 and CDR2 sequences are SGHNT and YYREEE (reference sequence). This CDR3 comprises 15 residues. Trimming removed 3 bases from V and 5 bases from J; junction bases left unmatched: 6.

The chain links TRBV7-9 to TRBJ1-2, with TRBD1 identical over 9 bases. This CDR3 contains 15 residues. The germline V gene encodes CDR1 SEHNR and CDR2 FQNEAQ (reference sequence). The V segment lost 5 bases and the J segment 4 bases; nucleotides outside the gene matches: 8. The CDR3 DNA reads TGTGCCAGCAGCCCCACGGACAGGGGCGCCTATGGCTACACCTTC. This encodes CASSPTDRGAYGYTF.

The chain joins TRBV9 to TRBJ2-1, with 10 bases aligning to TRBD2. CDR1 is SGDLS and CDR2 is YYNGEE in the germline V gene. This CDR3 has 16 amino acids. V trimming: 0 bases; J trimming: 5 bases; junction bases outside the gene matches: 5. CDR3 amino acids: CASSVALTSGDNEQFF. CDR3 DNA: TGTGCCAGCAGCGTAGCTCTAACTAGCGGGGACAATGAGCAGTTCTTC.

DNA of the CDR3: TGTGCCAGCAGCCCTCTCAAACGACAGGGGGACTACGAGCAGTACTTC. As protein: CASSPLKRQGDYEQYF. The chain uses TRBV11-2 and TRBJ2-7; 9 nucleotides align to TRBD1. The length of the CDR3 is 16 residues. Per germline, CDR1 SGHAT and CDR2 FQNNGV. Losses at the gene ends were 5 bases for V and 3 bases for J; bases not matched to a gene: 11.

The V call is TRBV5-1, the J call TRBJ2-5; 7 bases agree with TRBD1. The J call could be wrong; TRBJ2-7 is a better fit for the DNA end. The CDR3 sequence is 14 residues long. Germline lookup yields CDR1 SGHRS and CDR2 YFSETQ. Here the CDR3 reads CASSYWDSSYEQYF. CDR3 nucleotide sequence: TGCGCCAGCAGCTACTGGGACAGTTCCTACGAGCAGTACTTC.

The chain joins TRBV5-1 to TRBJ2-4, with D perhaps TRBD1 (5 bases). CDR1 and CDR2 (germline): SGHRS, YFSETQ. V was trimmed by 4 bases and J by 1 base, leaving 27 bases between them. CDR3 length: 20 residues. The chain's CDR3 is CASSLPWQGKVLLAKNIQYF. DNA of the CDR3: TGCGCCAGCAGCCTCCCGTGGCAGGGAAAAGTATTACTGGCCAAAAACATTCAGTACTTC.

The chain combines TRBV30 with TRBJ1-3; 7 bases align to TRBD1. CDR1 and CDR2 from the germline V gene are GTSNPN and SVGIG (reference sequence). Trimming at V came to 1 base and at J to 5 bases, leaving 14 bases not matched to a gene. This CDR3 is 17 amino acids long. The CDR3 region is CAWSAQQGYGYRNTIYF. CDR3 coding DNA: TGTGCCTGGAGTGCCCAACAGGGGTACGGGTACAGAAACACCATATATTTT.

Worth noting for this clone: A junction end diverges from the germline sequence, so it may reflect a read error. The CDR3 spells CSSSSQSGGEQFF. In DNA form, the CDR3 reads TGTTCCAGCAGCTCTCAATCGGGGGGAGAGCAGTTCTTC. This chain uses TRBV7-9 with TRBJ2-1; 7 positions match TRBD2. Germline V CDR1 and CDR2: SEHNR, FQNEAQ (reference sequence). The CDR3 sequence is 13 residues long.

The chain has TRBV7-9 and TRBJ2-7; tentatively, D is TRBD1 (6 bases). This CDR3 has 16 amino acids. Trimming cost V 2 bases and J 6 bases, with 20 bases left between them. Germline CDR1 is SEHNR and CDR2 is FQNEAQ (reference sequence). The CDR3 nucleotides are TGTGCCAGCAGCTTAAAAGGTGGGCAGGGGCCTAGCGAGCAGTACTTC. Its translation is CASSLKGGQGPSEQYF.

This chain uses TRBV18 with TRBJ1-1, with TRBD1 identical over 9 bases. The germline gives CDR1 KGHSH, CDR2 LQKENI. This CDR3 is built from 14 residues. J was trimmed by 1 base and V by 4 bases; bases with no gene match: 1. For the CDR3, the DNA is TGTGCCAGCTCACTGGGACAGGGGAACACTGAAGCTTTCTTT. Amino acid sequence: CASSLGQGNTEAFF. The full variable domain, with the rest looked up from reference TRBV18 and TRBJ1-1, is NAGVMQNPRHLVRRRGQEARLRCSPMKGHSHVYWYRQLPEEGLKFMVYLQKENIIDESGMPKERFSAEFPKEGPSILRIQQVVRGDSAAYFCASSLGQGNTEAFFGQGTRLTVV.

In this sample, this clone turned up a few times. The chain recombines TRBV19 with TRBJ1-1, with D perhaps TRBD1 (5 bases). CDR1 LNHDA and CDR2 SQIVND come from the germline V gene (reference sequence). The V end was cut by 8 bases, the J end by 1 base, with 11 bases between. This CDR3 comprises 13 residues. CDR3 sequence reads: CASGWGGNTEAFF. The CDR3 DNA is TGTGCCAGTGGCTGGGGGGGGAACACTGAAGCTTTCTTT.

The rearrangement links TRBV18 to TRBJ2-1; D gene ambiguous. The CDR3 has 13 residues. V lost 0 bases to trimming and J lost 8 bases, with 8 bases between them. Per the germline V gene, CDR1 is KGHSH and CDR2 is LQKENI. CDR3 sequence (DNA): TGTGCCAGCTCACCACCTAGTTCGGATGAGCAGTTCTTC. Its protein is CASSPPSSDEQFF.

With regard to this clone: Mismatch with germline at one junction end may stem from a read error. The chain couples TRBV19 to TRBJ2-4, with D maybe TRBD1 (6 bases). Looked up from germline, CDR1 is LNHDA and CDR2 is SQIVND (reference sequence). The CDR3 runs 13 residues. The CDR3 protein is CASTEGQRNSQYF. The CDR3 region has the DNA TGTGCCAGTACCGAGGGACAAAGAAACAGTCAGTACTTC.

This chain joins TRBV18 and TRBJ2-1; 11 bases map to TRBD2. Germline-derived CDR1 and CDR2 are KGHSH and LQKENI. V was pared by 6 bases and J by 8 bases, with 12 bases of the junction left unmatched. The length of the CDR3 is 16 residues. CDR3 sequence reads: CASSSGTSGPGHEQFF. Here the CDR3 DNA reads TGTGCCAGCTCTTCCGGGACTAGCGGCCCTGGGCATGAGCAGTTCTTC.

V gene TRBV5-1 combines with J gene TRBJ2-1; 7 positions agree with TRBD1. The CDR3 runs to 14 residues. Per germline, CDR1 SGHRS and CDR2 YFSETQ. With V trimmed by 4 bases and J by 4 bases, 5 bases remained unmatched. DNA for the CDR3: TGCGCCAGCAGCATAGGACAGGCTTACAATGAGCAGTTCTTC. Protein product: CASSIGQAYNEQFF.